Below, one T cell receptor (beta chain) is given with its context. Its antigen is as yet unknown. This entry belongs to a study of T cell responses to AZD1222 COVID-19 vaccine. Points from the study as a whole: Close to half of all spike-specific TCRs reportedly target regions of the variants that are unmutated. Recipients of two AZD1222 doses showed rising Spike-specific TCR breadth and depth. Baseline antibody screening turned up just a handful of seropositive AZD1222 recipients.

TCRdb's copy holds only in-frame clones and misses some; the assay was immunoSEQ multiplex PCR. The table includes 100,000 to 150,000 clones, approximately 84% detected once. Sequences were derived from peripheral blood, sampled on day 0 of AZD1222 vaccination. This TCR came from an adult in good health.

CDR3 in DNA: TGTGCCAGCAACTGGGGTGGGGGGCTAGGAGCTGAAAAACTGTTTTTT. Translated: CASNWGGGLGAEKLFF. The V and J genes are TRBV9 and TRBJ1-4; a possible D gene is TRBD1 (6 bases). The germline V gene encodes CDR1 SGDLS and CDR2 YYNGEE. CDR3 length equals 16 residues. The ends were cut back, 6 bases at V and 7 bases at J, with 22 bases in the middle.